The 24 T cell receptor beta chains below were found in one sample sequenced in a study of early T cells in non-severe SARS-CoV-2 infection. Using its own MiXCR run on the 5' RACE reads, TCRdb lists one record per CDR3 protein. The data hold 83,000 or so distinct CDR3 sequences, with 10% observed a single time. The sample in question was whole blood, obtained at baseline. The receptors derive from an adult who was a healthcare worker with PCR-confirmed SARS-CoV-2 infection or an uninfected control (not recorded which).

This chain connects TRBV6-5 to TRBJ2-7; tentatively, D is TRBD1 or TRBD2 (6 bases each). With 3 bases removed from V and 0 bases from J, the gap between germline ends came to 12 bases. The CDR3 is 15 residues long. CDR1 and CDR2 (germline): MNHEY, SVGAGI. The CDR3 DNA is TGTGCCAGCAGTTATAGGGGGGCTAGCTCCTACGAGCAGTACTTC. Translation gives CASSYRGASSYEQYF.

The chain employs TRBV4-1 and TRBJ2-1, with 7 bases identical to TRBD1. V was pared by 0 bases and J by 8 bases, with 13 bases of the junction left unmatched. The CDR3 is made up of 17 amino acids. Germline values: CDR1 MGHRA, CDR2 YSYEKL. CDR3 bases: TGCGCCAGCAGCCAAGATCAGAGGGGGCACTCTGGGTATGAGCAGTTCTTC. This translates into CASSQDQRGHSGYEQFF.

This clonotype was picked up many times. This chain links TRBV11-2 with TRBJ1-1, with TRBD1 as a possible D gene (5 bases). The CDR3 is 15 residues long. Germline-derived CDR1 and CDR2 are SGHAT and FQNNGV. Trimming took off 0 bases at V and 0 bases at J, with 8 bases between the two ends. Written as DNA, the CDR3 is TGTGCCAGCAGCTTAGAACCAGGGATGAACACTGAAGCTTTCTTT. This codes for CASSLEPGMNTEAFF.

Only a few counts were recorded for this clonotype. The chain couples TRBV28 to TRBJ1-2, with D tentatively TRBD1 (6 bases). CDR1 is MDHEN and CDR2 is SYDVKM in the germline V gene. The V and J ends lost 7 bases and 0 bases respectively, with 12 bases between them. This CDR3 spans 14 amino acids. Here the CDR3 reads CASIPTGPNYGYTF. The CDR3, as DNA: TGTGCCAGCATTCCGACAGGTCCTAACTATGGCTACACCTTC.

This clonotype was observed many times. The chain combines TRBV5-4 with TRBJ2-1; TRBD2 aligns across 7 bases. The germline V gene has CDR1 SGHNT and CDR2 YYREEE (reference sequence). The CDR3 is 14 residues long. V lost 4 bases and J lost 0; bases outside the gene matches: 1. CDR3 bases: TGTGCCAGCAGCATAGCGGGCTCCTACAATGAGCAGTTCTTC. It specifies CASSIAGSYNEQFF.

A few counts support this clonotype. The V gene is TRBV20-1, the J gene TRBJ2-5; 7 nucleotides align to TRBD2. Trimming took 6 bases from V and 1 from J; bases not matched to a gene: 2. The CDR3 is 12 amino acids. Germline V lookup: CDR1 DFQATT, CDR2 SNEGSKA (reference sequence). CDR3 sequence: CSALAAQETQYF. The CDR3 DNA sequence: TGCAGTGCCCTAGCGGCCCAAGAGACCCAGTACTTC.

The J gene is TRBJ2-3, the V gene TRBV4-2; D is unclear. CDR1 is LGHNA and CDR2 is YNFKEQ in the germline V gene. V lost 0 bases and J lost 5, with 15 bases in between. The CDR3 spans 16 residues. The CDR3 sequence is CASSQDRRVGGDTQYF. CDR3 DNA sequence: TGTGCCAGCAGCCAAGATCGGAGAGTGGGCGGAGATACGCAGTATTTT.

The V gene is TRBV12-3 or TRBV12-4, the J gene TRBJ2-5; 8 bases match TRBD1. With 6 bases clipped from V and 2 bases from J, the junction kept 8 bases outside the gene matches. The CDR3 is made up of 15 amino acids. The CDR3 loop reads CASRLDRAFQETQYF. As DNA, the CDR3 is TGTGCCAGCAGACTGGACAGGGCCTTTCAAGAGACCCAGTACTTC.

This clonotype was recorded a few times. V is TRBV6-4 and J is TRBJ2-3, with D maybe TRBD2 (6 bases). This CDR3 region has 14 residues. The germline V gene encodes CDR1 MRHNA and CDR2 SNTAGT. The ends were cut back, 4 bases at V and 0 bases at J, with 8 bases in the middle. CDR3 sequence: CASSASGSTDTQYF. DNA for the CDR3: TGTGCCAGCAGTGCCAGCGGGAGCACAGATACGCAGTATTTT.

This clonotype occurred many times. This rearrangement joins TRBV25-1 to TRBJ2-5; D possibly matches TRBD1 or TRBD2 (6 bases each). CDR1 and CDR2 (germline): MGHDK, SYGVNS. CDR3 size: 14 residues. V dropped 2 bases and J dropped 5 bases, with 12 bases sitting between them. The chain's CDR3 is CASSERGQGETQYF. The DNA of the CDR3 is TGTGCCAGCAGTGAACGGGGGCAGGGGGAGACCCAGTACTTC.

This clonotype has a handful of counts. This rearrangement joins TRBV5-1 to TRBJ2-6, with D hard to call. Trimming removed 8 bases at V and 0 bases at J, with 12 bases between. The length of the CDR3 is 15 residues. Germline CDR1 reads SGHRS; CDR2 reads YFSETQ. The CDR3 spells CASRPTDSGANVLTF. The CDR3, as DNA: TGCGCCAGTCGACCAACGGACTCTGGGGCCAACGTCCTGACTTTC.

This clonotype was detected a few times. This chain connects TRBV6-5 to TRBJ2-7, with TRBD2 as a possible D gene (5 bases). This CDR3 comprises 14 residues. The V gene's germline CDR1 is MNHEY and CDR2 SVGAGI. V lost 3 bases and J lost 2, with 11 bases in between. In nucleotides, the CDR3 is TGTGCCAGCAGTTATGCGAGGGTGGCCTACGAGCAGTACTTC. It encodes CASSYARVAYEQYF.

This chain connects TRBV3-1 to TRBJ2-7; 9 positions match TRBD2. The CDR3 contains 12 residues. The J segment lost 11 bases and the V segment lost 3 bases, leaving 5 bases of the junction unmatched. CDR1 LGHDT and CDR2 YNNKEL come from the germline V gene (reference sequence). The CDR3 DNA sequence: TGTGCCAGCAGCCAGATAGCGGGAGCGAAGTACTTC. As protein: CASSQIAGAKYF.

This clonotype has only a few counts. The missing conserved phenylalanine or tryptophan at the end of this CDR3 makes a read error likely. This sequence joins TRBV11-3 and TRBJ2-2; a weak D match, TRBD2 (5 bases). V gave up 4 bases and J gave up 5 bases, with 8 bases separating them. This CDR3 is built from 13 residues. CDR1 SGHNT and CDR2 YENEEA come from the germline V gene. CDR3 sequence: CASSWTSTGELFL. The CDR3 DNA reads TGTGCCAGCAGCTGGACTTCGACCGGGGAGCTGTTTCTT.

This clonotype was seen more than once but under ten times. The chain carries TRBV19 and TRBJ2-3, with TRBD2 as a possible D gene (6 bases). Germline-derived CDR1 and CDR2 are LNHDA and SQIVND (reference sequence). V lost 8 bases to trimming and J lost 5 bases, with 8 bases between them. The CDR3 spans 11 residues. In DNA, the CDR3 is TGTGCCAGTCGAGCGGGAGATACGCAGTATTTT. Translation gives CASRAGDTQYF.

This clonotype was seen a handful of times. The CDR3 DNA reads as TGTGCCACCAGTGATCCAAGCGGCTCTGGGGCCAACGTCCTGACTTTC. Translation: CATSDPSGSGANVLTF. V is TRBV24-1 and J is TRBJ2-6, with D perhaps TRBD2 (5 bases). The CDR3 extends over 16 amino acids. Trimming took 3 bases from V and 0 from J, leaving 8 bases between them. CDR1 is KGHDR and CDR2 is SFDVKD in the germline V gene.

This clonotype occurred many times. The chain couples TRBV2 to TRBJ2-1; D remains unclear. Germline CDR1 SNHLY, CDR2 FYNNEI. This CDR3 is 15 amino acids long. V was cut by 9 bases and J by 3 bases, with 18 bases left in between. DNA of the CDR3: TGTGCCAGTACCTCCCGTGCGGCTGGCTACAATGAGCAGTTCTTC. This encodes CASTSRAAGYNEQFF. Full variable domain (remainder filled in from reference TRBV2 and TRBJ2-1): EPEVTQTPSHQVTQMGQEVILRCVPISNHLYFYWYRQILGQKVEFLVSFYNNEISEKSEIFDDQFSVERPDGSNFTLKIRSTKLEDSAMYFCASTSRAAGYNEQFFGPGTRLTVL.

The chain uses TRBV7-8 and TRBJ2-3; no reliable D call. Trimming stripped 7 bases from V and 2 bases from J, with 19 bases between. Looked up from germline, CDR1 is SGHVS and CDR2 is FQNEAQ. The CDR3 spans 16 residues. CDR3 region: CASITGSRSFTDTQYF. Here the CDR3 DNA reads TGTGCCAGCATCACGGGTTCCAGGTCATTCACAGATACGCAGTATTTT. Combining the CDR3 with reference TRBV7-8 and TRBJ2-3 gives the whole variable domain GAGVSQSPRYKVAKRGQDVALRCDPISGHVSLFWYQQALGQGPEFLTYFQNEAQLDKSGLPSDRFFAERPEGSVSTLKIQRTQQEDSAVYLCASITGSRSFTDTQYFGPGTRLTVL.

The table lists this clonotype with a few counts. The chain links TRBV20-1 to TRBJ2-5; unclear D gene. V dropped 4 bases and J dropped 5 bases, with 11 bases sitting between them. This CDR3 is built from 12 residues. Germline V gene data show CDR1 as DFQATT and CDR2 as SNEGSKA (reference sequence). CDR3 loop: CSATDPGETQYF. The CDR3 DNA is TGCAGTGCTACGGACCCCGGGGAGACCCAGTACTTC.

Ten or more counts support this clonotype. The chain couples TRBV7-8 to TRBJ2-1; tentative D call: TRBD1 (6 bases). Germline CDR1 is SGHVS and CDR2 is FQNEAQ. The length of the CDR3 is 11 residues. Trimming removed 5 bases from V and 13 bases from J, with 12 bases in between. DNA of the CDR3: TGTGCCAGCAGCCCAGACAGGTTCCAGTTCTTC. Translation gives CASSPDRFQFF.

The CDR3 protein is CASRTGGRNTEAFF. The DNA for the CDR3 is TGTGCCAGCAGAACTGGAGGACGGAACACTGAAGCTTTCTTT. V is TRBV27 and J is TRBJ1-1; D not resolved. Trimming shortened V by 6 bases and J by 1 base, and 12 bases separated the two germline ends. CDR1 is MNHEY, CDR2 SMNVEV, per germline (reference sequence). This CDR3 is built from 14 residues.

The sample holds a few counts of this clonotype. The chain uses TRBV11-2 and TRBJ2-3, with D maybe TRBD2 (5 bases). V was trimmed by 6 bases and J by 4 bases, leaving 14 bases between them. Germline CDR1 SGHAT, CDR2 FQNNGV. The CDR3 spans 14 residues. CDR3 in amino acids: CASRNPGNPDTQYF. The CDR3 DNA sequence: TGTGCCAGCAGGAACCCGGGGAACCCAGATACGCAGTATTTT. The full variable domain, its missing parts supplied by reference TRBV11-2 and TRBJ2-3, is EAGVAQSPRYKIIEKRQSVAFWCNPISGHATLYWYQQILGQGPKLLIQFQNNGVVDDSQLPKDRFSAERLKGVDSTLKIQPAKLEDSAVYLCASRNPGNPDTQYFGPGTRLTVL.

The V gene is TRBV28, the J gene TRBJ2-7; D is undetermined. Looked up from germline, CDR1 is MDHEN and CDR2 is SYDVKM. The CDR3 has 14 amino acids. V lost 7 bases to trimming and J lost 1 base, with 14 bases between them. The CDR3 bases are TGTGCCAGCACCAAAAGGCTGGGTTCCTACGAGCAGTACTTC. Encoded protein: CASTKRLGSYEQYF.

This clonotype was detected a few times. The rearrangement links TRBV7-2 to TRBJ1-5, with TRBD1 identical over 7 bases. CDR3 length equals 13 residues. With V trimmed by 8 bases and J by 4 bases, 5 bases remained unmatched. The germline V gene encodes CDR1 SGHTA and CDR2 FQGNSA. Here the CDR3 reads CASGIQGNQPQHF. CDR3 bases: TGTGCCAGCGGCATACAGGGGAATCAGCCCCAGCATTTT.